This TCR beta chain stems from a study of regulatory T cells in long-lasting Graves disease. Study-wide results and caveats: Favoring TRBV28, TRBJ1-2 and TRBJ2-5 was a feature seen in persistent disease.

Between the trimmed V and J ends, which lost 7 bases and 0 bases, there was a span of 13 bases. CDR1 is LNHDA, CDR2 SQIVND, per germline (reference sequence). This CDR3 comprises 15 residues. This sample's time point: persistent/refractory GD, antithyroid drugs over 5 years with positive TRAb. There was RNA extracted from PBMCs, and the TCR library was made from it. In regard to this clonotype: The target antigen is unknown.

Combining iRepertoire HTBI primers with Arm-PCR of CDR3 regions, the authors built TCR beta libraries. TCRdb analysed the multiplex PCR reads with MiXCR anew, one entry per CDR3 protein. The data show about 430,000 distinct CDR3 sequences, with 21% seen just once and more than 13% held by the top ten. This chain joins TRBV19 and TRBJ1-5; D gene uncertain. The sequence was obtained from a female donor with Graves disease. Sequences were derived from peripheral blood mononuclear cells (PBMCs), sampled when the disease was refractory, from a patient treated with antithyroid drugs. The CDR3 sequence: CASTSTYHSNQPQHF. The CDR3, as DNA: TGTGCCAGTACCTCGACTTACCATAGCAATCAGCCCCAGCATTTT.